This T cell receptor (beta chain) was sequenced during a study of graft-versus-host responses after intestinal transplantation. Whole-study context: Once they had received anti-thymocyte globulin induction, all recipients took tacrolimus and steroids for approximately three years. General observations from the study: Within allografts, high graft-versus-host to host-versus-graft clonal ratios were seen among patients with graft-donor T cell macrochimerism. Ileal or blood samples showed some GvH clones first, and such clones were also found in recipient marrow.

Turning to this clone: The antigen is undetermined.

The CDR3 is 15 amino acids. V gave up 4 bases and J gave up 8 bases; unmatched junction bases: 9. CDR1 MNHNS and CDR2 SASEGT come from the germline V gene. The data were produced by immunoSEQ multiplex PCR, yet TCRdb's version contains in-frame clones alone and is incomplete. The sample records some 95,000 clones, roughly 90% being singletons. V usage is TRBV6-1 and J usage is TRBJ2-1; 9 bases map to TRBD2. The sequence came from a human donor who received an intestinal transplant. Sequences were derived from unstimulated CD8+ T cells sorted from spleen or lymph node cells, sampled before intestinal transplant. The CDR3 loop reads CASSAMLAGNDEQFF. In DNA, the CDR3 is TGTGCCAGCAGTGCGATGCTAGCGGGAAACGATGAGCAGTTCTTC.